The 2 T cell receptor beta chains listed next were all sequenced from one sample in a study of cytomegalovirus exposure and HLA in healthy donors. The study ran its PCR with 60 Vbeta and 13 Jbeta primers. Sequencing was performed with immunoSEQ multiplex PCR; in TCRdb, only in-frame clones are kept and a portion is missing. This table has over 75,000 clones, about 75% appearing once. Sequenced: PBMCs. These receptors all come from a man in his forties or fifties in good health and CMV-seropositive.

This rearrangement joins TRBV6-6 to TRBJ2-7; TRBD1 aligns across 7 bases. The V and J ends lost 2 bases and 3 bases, in that order; junction bases with no gene match: 7. From germline, CDR1 is MNHNY and CDR2 SVGAGI (reference sequence). CDR3 size: 15 residues. The CDR3 is CASSYVGDSNYEQYF. The CDR3 nucleotides are TGTGCCAGCAGTTACGTGGGGGACAGTAACTACGAGCAGTACTTC.

The chain employs TRBV4-3 and TRBJ2-5; 12 bases match TRBD2. CDR1 and CDR2 from the germline V gene are LGHNA and YSLEER. V was pared by 4 bases and J by 3 bases, with 6 bases of the junction left unmatched. The length of the CDR3 is 16 residues. The CDR3 sequence is CASSRSSGRAEETQYF. CDR3 DNA sequence: TGCGCCAGCAGCCGATCTAGCGGGAGGGCAGAAGAGACCCAGTACTTC.